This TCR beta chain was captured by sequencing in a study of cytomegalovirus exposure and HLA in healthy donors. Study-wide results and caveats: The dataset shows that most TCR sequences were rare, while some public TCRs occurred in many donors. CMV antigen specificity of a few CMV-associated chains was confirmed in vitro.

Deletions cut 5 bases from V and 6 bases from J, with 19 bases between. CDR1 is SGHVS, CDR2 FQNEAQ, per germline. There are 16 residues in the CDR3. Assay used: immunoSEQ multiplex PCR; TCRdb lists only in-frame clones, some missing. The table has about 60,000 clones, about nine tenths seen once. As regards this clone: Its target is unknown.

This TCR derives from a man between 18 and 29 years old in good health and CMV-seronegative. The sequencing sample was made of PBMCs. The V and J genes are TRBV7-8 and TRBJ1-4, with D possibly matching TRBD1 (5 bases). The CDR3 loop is CASSLMGGLLDEKLFF. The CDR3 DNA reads TGTGCCAGCAGCCTTATGGGGGGTCTTCTTGATGAAAAACTGTTTTTT.